This is a list of T cell receptor beta chains from one sample in a study of blood T cell repertoires in COVID-19. The data were produced by immunoSEQ multiplex PCR, yet TCRdb's version contains in-frame clones alone and is incomplete. Counted here are roughly 64,000 clones, around 84% occurring once; the ten biggest clones make up 2.5% to 3.5%. The material sequenced was peripheral blood. These receptors came from a man aged 45 to 65 with active COVID-19. Each CDR3 is given with its conserved first and last residue. A D gene is named only where the DNA matches it firmly. Clone size is given for some rows only: seen once, a few or many times, or a class if the clone is expanded.

TRBV3-1/TRBV3-2	TRBJ2-2	TRBD2	.	CASSQPSSGWSTGELFF	TGTGCCAGCAGCCAGCCTTCTAGCGGGTGGTCCACCGGGGAGCTGTTTTTT
TRBV21-1	TRBJ1-2	.	.	CASSGQFPPEGNGYTF	TGTGCCAGCAGCGGCCAGTTCCCCCCGGAGGGAAATGGCTACACCTTC
TRBV7-9	TRBJ2-1	TRBD2	.	CASSLAGRDWDNEQFF	TGTGCCAGCAGCTTAGCGGGGAGGGATTGGGACAATGAGCAGTTCTTC
TRBV6-5	TRBJ1-6	TRBD1	once	CASSYGQGRNSPLHF	TGTGCCAGCAGTTACGGACAGGGGAGGAATTCACCCCTCCACTTT
TRBV7-9	TRBJ1-2	.	.	CASTDGSNYGYTF	TGTGCCAGCACCGACGGGTCTAACTATGGCTACACCTTC
TRBV5-1	TRBJ2-2	TRBD2	.	CASSLVVAGDTGELFF	TGCGCCAGCAGCTTGGTGGTAGCGGGGGACACCGGGGAGCTGTTTTTT
TRBV19	TRBJ2-5	.	.	CASSISPGILKETQYF	TGTGCCAGTAGTATATCCCCAGGGATCCTAAAAGAGACCCAGTACTTC
TRBV6-5	TRBJ2-2	TRBD1	.	CASHSTGFPSGELFF	TGTGCCAGCCACTCGACAGGGTTTCCCAGCGGGGAGCTGTTTTTT
TRBV14	TRBJ1-1	.	.	CASSQELSSNTEAFF	TGTGCCAGCAGCCAAGAATTAAGCTCGAACACTGAAGCTTTCTTT
TRBV7-3	TRBJ2-4	TRBD1	.	CASSLTSFPGQKNIQYF	TGTGCCAGCAGCTTAACATCGTTCCCGGGACAGAAAAACATTCAGTACTTC
TRBV5-1	TRBJ1-2	TRBD1	.	CASRQGVESLYGYTF	TGCGCCAGCAGACAGGGGGTTGAGAGTCTCTATGGCTACACCTTC
TRBV3-1/TRBV3-2	TRBJ2-2	.	.	CASSPRGFTGELFF	TGTGCCAGCAGCCCAAGAGGTTTCACCGGGGAGCTGTTTTTT
TRBV27	TRBJ1-6	TRBD1	.	CASSSDRGGNSPLHF	TGTGCCAGCAGTTCCGACAGGGGAGGCAATTCACCCCTCCACTTT
TRBV5-1	TRBJ1-5	TRBD1	.	CASSLDGTGSQPQHF	TGCGCCAGCAGCTTGGATGGGACAGGGAGTCAGCCCCAGCATTTT
TRBV3-1/TRBV3-2	TRBJ2-2	TRBD1	.	CASSPGGGGRTGELFF	TGTGCCAGCAGCCCAGGGGGCGGAGGAAGGACCGGGGAGCTGTTTTTT
TRBV6-5	TRBJ1-1	.	.	CASSYEGRSTEAFF	TGTGCCAGCAGTTACGAGGGTAGATCGACTGAAGCTTTCTTT
TRBV13	TRBJ2-7	.	.	CASSPGPDSYEQYF	TGTGCCAGCAGCCCCGGTCCCGACTCCTACGAGCAGTACTTC
TRBV6-4	TRBJ1-6	.	once	CASSPGTSNSPLHF	TGTGCCAGCAGCCCCGGGACAAGTAATTCACCCCTCCACTTT
TRBV25-1	TRBJ2-3	TRBD1	.	CASSEHQGTGGTDTQYF	TGTGCCAGCAGTGAACATCAGGGGACAGGTGGCACAGATACGCAGTATTTT
TRBV6-5	TRBJ1-3	.	.	CASSYSRQNSGNTIYF	TGTGCCAGCAGTTACTCGAGACAGAACTCTGGAAACACCATATATTTT
TRBV7-2	TRBJ2-5	TRBD2	.	CASGSGGAETQYF	TGTGCCAGCGGTAGCGGGGGGGCGGAGACCCAGTACTTC
TRBV12-3/TRBV12-4	TRBJ2-2	.	.	CASAKNTGELFF	TGTGCCAGCGCTAAGAACACCGGGGAGCTGTTTTTT
TRBV7-2	TRBJ1-1	.	.	CASSLYSSNTEAFF	TGTGCCAGCAGCTTGTACAGCTCGAACACTGAAGCTTTCTTT
TRBV28	TRBJ2-3	TRBD2	once	CASSFGLAGTDTQYF	TGTGCCAGCAGTTTCGGACTAGCGGGCACAGATACGCAGTATTTT
TRBV19	TRBJ2-7	TRBD1	.	CASSRDSPSYEQYF	TGTGCCAGTAGTAGGGACAGCCCTTCCTACGAGCAGTACTTC
TRBV19	TRBJ2-2	TRBD2	.	CASSESAGGPGNTGELFF	TGTGCCAGTAGTGAGTCAGCGGGAGGGCCGGGGAACACCGGGGAGCTGTTTTTT
TRBV6-1	TRBJ1-2	.	.	CASSEDDGWGGYTF	TGTGCCAGCAGTGAAGACGACGGATGGGGCGGCTACACCTTC
TRBV10-3	TRBJ2-5	TRBD2	.	CAISVTSAQETQYF	TGTGCCATCAGTGTTACTAGCGCCCAAGAGACCCAGTACTTC
TRBV3-1/TRBV3-2	TRBJ2-1	TRBD2	.	CASSQQTSGGADEQFF	TGTGCCAGCAGCCAACAGACTAGCGGGGGGGCGGATGAGCAGTTCTTC
TRBV21-1	TRBJ2-1	.	.	CASSNWRGGYNEQFF	TGTGCCAGCAGCAATTGGCGGGGGGGCTACAATGAGCAGTTCTTC
TRBV11-2	TRBJ2-7	TRBD1	.	CASSGTGVYEQYF	TGTGCCAGTTCGGGGACAGGGGTCTACGAGCAGTACTTC
TRBV24-1	TRBJ2-1	.	.	CATSDRDIGTYNEQFF	TGTGCCACCAGTGACCGCGACATTGGCACCTACAATGAGCAGTTCTTC
TRBV19	TRBJ2-7	TRBD2	few	CASSVGTSGFYEQYF	TGTGCCAGTAGTGTCGGGACTAGCGGATTCTACGAGCAGTACTTC
TRBV5-1	TRBJ2-4	TRBD1	once	CASSLRDRGSDIQYF	TGCGCCAGCAGCCTCCGGGACAGGGGATCGGACATTCAGTACTTC
TRBV24-1	TRBJ2-1	TRBD2	.	CATSDFNLAGGLGNEQFF	TGTGCCACCAGTGATTTTAATCTAGCGGGAGGATTGGGGAATGAGCAGTTCTTC
TRBV7-2	TRBJ1-5	.	.	CASSFTGTPRWHF	TGTGCCAGCAGCTTTACCGGGACACCAAGGTGGCATTTT
TRBV25-1	TRBJ2-3	TRBD1	.	CASSEYTGGSDTQYF	TGTGCCAGCAGTGAATATACAGGGGGCTCAGATACGCAGTATTTT
TRBV27	TRBJ2-5	TRBD1	.	CASSPQGALRETQYF	TGTGCCAGCAGTCCTCAGGGGGCGCTTCGAGAGACCCAGTACTTC
TRBV20-1	TRBJ1-3	TRBD1	.	CSANDRGSGNTIYF	TGCAGTGCTAATGACAGGGGCTCTGGAAACACCATATATTTT
TRBV19	TRBJ2-4	TRBD2	once	CASSTPFAGGATLAKNIQYF	TGTGCCAGTAGTACCCCCTTCGCGGGGGGGGCCACCTTAGCCAAAAACATTCAGTACTTC
TRBV9	TRBJ1-1	.	.	CASSASPRGTEAFF	TGTGCCAGCAGCGCATCCCCCAGAGGCACTGAAGCTTTCTTT
TRBV11-2	TRBJ1-5	.	.	CASSPGQLYSNQPQHF	TGTGCCAGCAGCCCCGGACAGCTCTATAGCAATCAGCCCCAGCATTTT
TRBV4-2	TRBJ2-5	.	.	CASSQDYSAGQETQYF	TGTGCCAGCAGCCAAGACTATTCGGCAGGGCAAGAGACCCAGTACTTC
TRBV7-9	TRBJ2-7	.	.	CASSFDLQGEQYF	TGTGCCAGCAGCTTTGACCTCCAGGGCGAGCAGTACTTC
TRBV11-2	TRBJ2-5	TRBD1	.	CASSPDRGETQYF	TGTGCCAGCAGTCCCGACAGGGGAGAGACCCAGTACTTC
TRBV6-5	TRBJ2-7	TRBD1	.	CATDPGTGVPYF	TGTGCCACGGACCCCGGGACAGGGGTTCCGTACTTC
TRBV6-5	TRBJ1-1	TRBD1	once	CASSYEWTGKGEAFF	TGTGCCAGCAGTTACGAGTGGACAGGGAAGGGTGAAGCTTTCTTT
TRBV4-1	TRBJ1-5	.	.	CASSQPGIERNQPQHF	TGCGCCAGCAGCCAGCCAGGGATTGAGCGCAATCAGCCCCAGCATTTT
TRBV7-3	TRBJ2-2	.	.	CASSPGISTNTGELFF	TGTGCCAGCAGCCCAGGAATAAGTACGAACACCGGGGAGCTGTTTTTT
TRBV14	TRBJ1-6	TRBD1	.	CASSLWTGVNSPLHF	TGTGCCAGCAGCCTCTGGACAGGGGTGAATTCACCCCTCCACTTT
TRBV5-6	TRBJ2-1	.	.	CASSLGQPTEQFF	TGTGCCAGCAGCTTGGGACAGCCCACGGAGCAGTTCTTC
TRBV7-2	TRBJ2-1	TRBD2	.	CASSSGVAGGWDEQFF	TGTGCCAGCAGCTCTGGGGTAGCGGGGGGTTGGGATGAGCAGTTCTTC
TRBV5-5	TRBJ1-2	TRBD1	.	CASSFSGGSSYGYTF	TGTGCCAGCAGCTTCTCAGGGGGAAGCTCATATGGCTACACCTTC
TRBV24-1	TRBJ2-1	.	.	CATMSRSEQFF	TGTGCCACCATGTCAAGGAGTGAGCAGTTCTTC